The 9 T cell receptor beta chains presented below share a single source sample, sequenced in a study of shared clonotypes between healthy human individuals. Some clones are missing from TCRdb's copy, which holds only in-frame ones; the method was immunoSEQ multiplex PCR. Of a few million clones detected, around 95% appear once; the ten largest clones hold roughly 0.13%. The specimen sequenced was naive CD4+ T cells sorted from blood. The subset was: CD45RA+ positively selected. These receptors all stem from a young man in good health.

This sequence joins TRBV30 and TRBJ1-2; the match to TRBD1 covers 7 bases. This CDR3 has 17 residues. In germline, CDR1 is GTSNPN, CDR2 SVGIG (reference sequence). V shed 1 base and J 4 bases; nucleotides not matched to a gene: 15. CDR3 coding DNA: TGTGCCTGGAGTGCGACTTTCTCACAGGGGTCTTTCTATGGCTACACCTTC. Its translation: CAWSATFSQGSFYGYTF.

The sample holds one count of this clone. The chain couples TRBV7-6 to TRBJ2-5; the D is unclear. Deletions cut 2 bases from V and 4 bases from J, with 11 bases between. This CDR3 comprises 14 residues. Germline CDR1 SGHVS, CDR2 FNYEAQ. CDR3 bases: TGTGCCAGCAGCTTAATCCCGACGGTAGAGACCCAGTACTTC. Translating gives CASSLIPTVETQYF.

V gene TRBV18 combines with J gene TRBJ2-7, with D possibly matching TRBD2 (5 bases). CDR1 and CDR2 (germline): KGHSH, LQKENI. The CDR3 is 15 residues long. V shed 2 bases and J shed 0 bases, with 11 bases lying between them. The CDR3 sequence: CASSPSGVPSYEQYF. The CDR3 DNA reads TGTGCCAGCTCACCATCCGGGGTCCCCTCCTACGAGCAGTACTTC.

This chain connects TRBV27 to TRBJ1-6, with D unclear. This CDR3 contains 14 residues. Trimming stripped 7 bases from V and 6 bases from J, with 13 bases between. Per germline, CDR1 MNHEY and CDR2 SMNVEV (reference sequence). CDR3 amino acids: CASTRLFFNSPLHF. CDR3 coding DNA: TGTGCCAGCACTCGTCTCTTTTTTAATTCACCCCTCCACTTT.

CDR3 in amino acids: CASSPTSGFSNEQFF. Here the CDR3 DNA reads TGTGCCAGCAGCCCGACTAGCGGATTCTCTAACGAGCAGTTCTTC. The J gene is TRBJ2-1, the V gene TRBV9; TRBD2 matches 9 bases. CDR3 length: 15 residues. The V gene end was trimmed by 4 bases and the J gene end by 10 bases; junction bases not matched to a gene: 12. Germline assignment: CDR1 SGDLS and CDR2 YYNGEE.

The gene calls are TRBV19 and TRBJ1-2, with D hard to call. Trimming cost V 9 bases and J 11 bases, with 22 bases left between them. This CDR3 is 13 amino acids long. Germline-derived CDR1 and CDR2 are LNHDA and SQIVND (reference sequence). The CDR3 DNA reads TGTGCCAGCCTCCAAGGACCTACTGACCTATACACCTTC. The encoded protein is CASLQGPTDLYTF.

The CDR3 reads CASSTLSEQYF. The CDR3 nucleotides are TGTGCTAGTTCCACCCTCAGCGAGCAGTACTTC. V gene TRBV12-5 combines with J gene TRBJ2-7; D gene unclear. The germline V gene has CDR1 LGHNT and CDR2 FRNRAP. This CDR3 region has 11 residues. Trimming shortened V by 8 bases and J by 6 bases, and 11 bases separated the two germline ends.

The chain recombines TRBV4-1 with TRBJ2-7; TRBD1 aligns across 11 bases. The CDR3 has 16 amino acids. Germline V lookup: CDR1 MGHRA, CDR2 YSYEKL. V was pared by 5 bases and J by 7 bases, with 13 bases of the junction left unmatched. This chain's CDR3 is CASSTPPGTGGIEQYF. The CDR3 region has the DNA TGCGCCAGCAGCACGCCACCCGGGACAGGGGGTATAGAGCAGTACTTC.

V is TRBV27 and J is TRBJ1-2; a weak D match, TRBD1 (6 bases). The CDR3 length is 13 residues. Looked up from germline, CDR1 is MNHEY and CDR2 is SMNVEV (reference sequence). Trimming took 1 base from V and 7 from J, leaving 10 bases between them. CDR3 DNA: TGTGCCAGCAGTTTATTGGGGGCAGGTGGCTACACCTTC. Encoded protein: CASSLLGAGGYTF.